These T cell receptor beta chains were read from a single sample in a study of T cell repertoires in cytomegalovirus infection. MiXCR, run by TCRdb on the reads, gives a single entry per CDR3 protein. The sample holds hundreds of thousands of distinct CDR3 sequences; 15% to 20% are singletons and the top ten take 9.5% to 15%. Specimen: PBMCs. Every receptor here comes from a human donor in good health (CMV status not recorded). Some clones in this sample may be carry-over from other donors' samples. The CDR3 runs from the conserved cysteine through the conserved F or W. The D gene is left open where the match is weak. For some rows the clone size is stated as once, few or many, or as a class when expanded; others skip it.

D gene	V gene	J gene	clone size	CDR3 protein	CDR3 DNA
TRBD1	TRBV20-1	TRBJ2-1	few	CSANDRAPEQFF	TGCAGTGCTAACGACAGGGCTCCTGAGCAGTTCTTC
.	TRBV7-2	TRBJ2-5	many	CASSLSGHPREQTQYF	TGTGCCAGCAGCTTATCGGGGCACCCGCGGGAACAGACCCAGTACTTC
TRBD2	TRBV28	TRBJ2-7	many	CASTPGGGDSYEQYF	TGTGCCAGCACCCCCGGGGGGGGTGACAGCTACGAGCAGTACTTC
.	TRBV6-1	TRBJ2-2	many	CASSESYTGELFF	TGTGCCAGCAGTGAATCTTACACCGGGGAGCTGTTTTTT
TRBD2	TRBV2	TRBJ2-1	.	CASSDSGLVAEQFF	TGTGCCAGCAGTGACTCGGGACTAGTGGCTGAGCAGTTCTTC
TRBD2	TRBV11-2	TRBJ2-7	.	CASRGLAGALKPYEQYF	TGTGCCAGCCGGGGACTAGCGGGGGCTCTGAAACCCTACGAGCAGTACTTC
.	TRBV20-1	TRBJ1-2	.	CSARTGVSYGYTF	TGCAGTGCTAGAACCGGCGTCAGCTATGGCTACACCTTC
TRBD1	TRBV28	TRBJ2-7	many	CASSSGTGGREQYF	TGTGCCAGCAGTTCCGGGACAGGGGGCCGCGAGCAGTACTTC
.	TRBV29-1	TRBJ2-3	.	CSVSTGSQGTDTQYF	TGCAGCGTTTCAACTGGTAGTCAAGGCACAGATACGCAGTATTTT
TRBD2	TRBV7-2	TRBJ2-7	many	CASSIDLAGVEQYF	TGTGCCAGCAGCATTGACCTAGCGGGGGTCGAGCAGTACTTC
.	TRBV5-1	TRBJ1-1	few	CASSLGHGNTEAFF	TGCGCCAGCAGCTTGGGGCATGGGAACACTGAAGCTTTCTTT
TRBD1	TRBV5-4	TRBJ2-1	few	CASSRDSGSSYNEQFF	TGTGCCAGCAGTCGGGACAGTGGTAGCTCCTACAATGAGCAGTTCTTC
.	TRBV6-1	TRBJ2-5	many	CASSSRVYQETQYF	TGTGCCAGCAGCTCCCGGGTGTACCAAGAGACCCAGTACTTC
.	TRBV7-9	TRBJ2-1	.	CASSFPSKPNEQFF	TGTGCCAGCAGCTTCCCCTCGAAGCCCAATGAGCAGTTCTTC
TRBD2	TRBV20-1	TRBJ2-1	.	CSARVLAEQFF	TGCAGTGCTAGAGTACTAGCGGAGCAGTTCTTC
.	TRBV2	TRBJ1-2	many	CASSRIGGYTF	TGTGCCAGCAGCCGGATCGGAGGCTACACCTTC
.	TRBV5-6	TRBJ1-5	.	CASSLGRVSNQPQHF	TGTGCCAGCAGCTTGGGTAGGGTTAGCAATCAGCCCCAGCATTTT
.	TRBV6-1	TRBJ2-7	many	CASSGLYEQYF	TGTGCCAGCAGTGGACTCTACGAGCAGTACTTC
.	TRBV27	TRBJ1-1	few	CASSLTARTEAFF	TGTGCCAGCAGTCTAACAGCCCGCACTGAAGCTTTCTTT
.	TRBV4-3	TRBJ2-1	.	CASSQELPGDNYNEQFF	TGCGCCAGCAGCCAGGAGCTCCCAGGGGACAACTACAATGAGCAGTTCTTC
TRBD1	TRBV7-6	TRBJ2-1	many	CASSPGQGVLAHEQFF	TGTGCCAGCAGCCCCGGACAGGGGGTGTTAGCCCATGAGCAGTTCTTC
.	TRBV4-3	TRBJ1-1	few	CASSQDGGLNTEAFF	TGCGCCAGCAGCCAAGATGGCGGGCTGAACACTGAAGCTTTCTTT
.	TRBV7-2	TRBJ1-2	many	CASSFLRGGQDGYTF	TGTGCCAGCAGCTTCCTACGGGGGGGTCAGGACGGCTACACCTTC
TRBD2	TRBV20-1	TRBJ2-2	few	CSARGLAGASNTGELFF	TGCAGTGCTAGAGGACTAGCGGGGGCCTCGAACACCGGGGAGCTGTTTTTT
.	TRBV6-1	TRBJ1-2	many	CASSEATVFLYGYTF	TGTGCCAGCAGTGAAGCGACAGTCTTCCTCTATGGCTACACCTTC
.	TRBV27	TRBJ1-2	.	CASSGSGAFYGYTF	TGTGCCAGCAGTGGGTCGGGGGCCTTCTATGGCTACACCTTC
.	TRBV28	TRBJ1-1	.	CASSKTAPEAFF	TGTGCCAGCAGCAAAACCGCCCCTGAAGCTTTCTTT
.	TRBV20-1	TRBJ2-3	.	CSAGGGDVSTDTQYF	TGCAGTGCTGGCGGTGGGGATGTGAGCACAGATACGCAGTATTTT
.	TRBV20-1	TRBJ1-1	few	CSARHLTLNNTEAFF	TGCAGTGCTAGACACTTGACACTTAATAACACTGAAGCTTTCTTT
TRBD1	TRBV20-1	TRBJ1-5	few	CSAPGQGAVGNQPQHF	TGCAGTGCGCCGGGACAGGGGGCCGTCGGCAATCAGCCCCAGCATTTT
TRBD2	TRBV7-8	TRBJ2-2	many	CASSLGRGGGTGELFF	TGTGCCAGCAGCTTAGGACGGGGGGGGGGAACCGGGGAGCTGTTTTTT
TRBD1	TRBV10-3	TRBJ1-6	many	CAISESIGTANSPLHF	TGTGCCATCAGTGAGTCGATAGGGACAGCAAATTCACCCCTCCACTTT
TRBD1	TRBV2	TRBJ1-2	.	CASRRTGDYGYTF	TGCGCCAGCAGAAGGACAGGAGACTATGGCTACACCTTC
.	TRBV7-9	TRBJ2-6	few	CASSLADGLSGANVLTF	TGTGCCAGCAGCTTAGCGGACGGACTCTCTGGGGCCAACGTCCTGACTTTC
TRBD2	TRBV4-2	TRBJ2-1	.	CASSPMVAGDYQETQFF	TGTGCCAGCAGCCCGATGGTAGCGGGAGATTACCAAGAGACCCAGTTCTTC
.	TRBV12-3/TRBV12-4	TRBJ1-5	few	CASSLDGQGNQPQHF	TGTGCCAGCAGTTTAGACGGCCAGGGCAATCAGCCCCAGCATTTT
.	TRBV28	TRBJ1-4	many	CASSPTGTPGIEKLFF	TGTGCCAGCAGTCCAACCGGGACGCCCGGTATCGAAAAACTGTTTTTT
.	TRBV12-3/TRBV12-4	TRBJ2-2	.	CASSGHQTGELFF	TGTGCCAGCAGTGGACATCAAACCGGGGAGCTGTTTTTT
TRBD1	TRBV5-5	TRBJ1-1	.	CASSLGGQINTEAFF	TGTGCCAGCAGCTTGGGGGGACAGATAAACACTGAAGCTTTCTTT
TRBD2	TRBV28	TRBJ2-5	.	CASTQRGSGGTQYF	TGTGCCAGCACCCAACGAGGTAGCGGGGGGACCCAGTACTTC